The 18 T cell receptor beta chains listed next were all sequenced from one sample in a study of regulatory T cells in long-lasting Graves disease (dated by TCRdb to the early 2020s). Libraries came from multiplex PCR. Sequencing instrument: Illumina HiSeq 4000. iRepertoire HTBI primers and Arm-PCR amplification of CDR3 regions were used to construct TCR beta libraries. TCRdb's own reprocessing of the public reads used fastp at Q25 and MiXCR and kept productive beta chains. Rows merge per CDR3 protein into single entries with the most common DNA and genes. For this sample the table gives some 450,000 distinct CDR3 sequences, of which 23% were detected only once. Clones ranked in the top ten supply about a quarter of the sample. Reading the label with the study, this specimen's time point is: persistent/refractory GD, antithyroid drugs over 5 years with positive TRAb. For both TCR sequencing and RNA sequencing, RNA was extracted from PBMCs in TRIzol.

Sample: peripheral blood mononuclear cells (PBMCs), taken when the disease was refractory, from a patient treated with antithyroid drugs. The source of these receptors is a female donor with Graves disease.

There are a few counts of this clonotype. The chain has TRBV6-2 or TRBV6-3 and TRBJ2-4; D is possibly TRBD1 (6 bases). The V and J ends lost 6 bases and 7 bases respectively, with 16 bases between them. Germline V gene data show CDR1 as MNHEY and CDR2 as SVGEGT. The CDR3 covers 14 residues. The CDR3 region is CASSLDRPDNIQYF. The CDR3 nucleotides are TGTGCCAGCAGCTTGGACAGACCAGACAACATTCAGTACTTC.

This clonotype was seen ten or more times. The V and J genes are TRBV6-2 or TRBV6-3 and TRBJ2-5; possibly TRBD2 for D (6 bases). This CDR3 region has 15 residues. Germline CDR1 is MNHEY and CDR2 is SVGEGT. Trimming cost V 2 bases and J 5 bases, with 15 bases left between them. CDR3 loop: CASSYGAGFGETQYF. The CDR3 nucleotides read TGTGCCAGCAGTTACGGGGCGGGATTTGGGGAGACCCAGTACTTC.

The chain has TRBV29-1 and TRBJ2-1; D is tentatively TRBD1 or TRBD2 (6 bases each). The CDR3 spans 15 residues. V lost 4 bases and J 6 bases, leaving 19 bases between the germline ends. CDR1 is SQVTM and CDR2 is ANQGSEA in the germline V gene. The CDR3 DNA sequence: TGCAGCGTTGTTACCCGGTCATGGGGGGCCAATGAGCAGTTCTTC. Translation: CSVVTRSWGANEQFF.

The chain combines TRBV30 with TRBJ2-7, with TRBD1 identical over 10 bases. The trim removed 6 bases at V and 5 bases at J, leaving 10 bases unmatched. The CDR3 totals 14 residues. Germline V gene sequence: CDR1 GTSNPN, CDR2 SVGIG (reference sequence). This chain's CDR3 is CACTSDRGIHEQYF. DNA of the CDR3: TGTGCCTGTACCTCGGACAGGGGGATCCACGAGCAGTACTTC. Supplemented by reference TRBV30 and TRBJ2-7, the full variable domain reads SQTIHQWPATLVQPVGSPLSLECTVEGTSNPNLYWYRQAAGRGLQLLFYSVGIGQISSEVPQNLSASRPQDRQFILSSKKLLLSDSGFYLCACTSDRGIHEQYFGPGTRLTVT.

V is TRBV6-5 and J is TRBJ2-7; 8 nucleotides align to TRBD2. V was clipped by 2 bases and J by 4 bases; unmatched bases: 7. Per germline, CDR1 MNHEY and CDR2 SVGAGI. This CDR3 spans 15 amino acids. CDR3 amino acids: CASSYPSGGKYEQYF. CDR3 DNA: TGTGCCAGCAGTTACCCCTCGGGGGGGAAGTACGAGCAGTACTTC.

A remark on this clonotype: This may arise from a read error, as a much more abundant clone is one base away. The rearrangement links TRBV7-9 to TRBJ2-2; the D is unclear. The CDR3 is made up of 13 amino acids. Germline-derived CDR1 and CDR2 are SEHNR and FQNEAQ (reference sequence). The V gene lost 8 bases and the J gene lost 6 bases, with 13 bases spanning the gap. CDR3 amino acids: CASAHPGSGELFF. In nucleotides, the CDR3 is TGTGCCAGCGCTCACCCCGGGTCCGGGGAGCTGTTTTTT.

This clonotype has ten or more counts. The chain carries TRBV2 and TRBJ1-4; D is unresolved. This CDR3 region has 17 residues. Trimming shortened V by 7 bases and J by 2 bases, and 20 bases separated the two germline ends. Germline V gene lookup returns CDR1 SNHLY and CDR2 FYNNEI. The CDR3 loop reads CASIRGTGPRTNEKLFF. The CDR3 DNA reads as TGTGCCAGCATTCGTGGTACCGGACCGAGGACTAATGAAAAACTGTTTTTT.

This clonotype was recorded many times. CDR3 residues: CAISATNYGYTF. The CDR3 bases are TGTGCCATCAGTGCTACGAACTATGGCTACACCTTC. This rearrangement joins TRBV10-3 to TRBJ1-2; D uncertain. CDR3 length: 12 residues. The germline V gene has CDR1 ENHRY and CDR2 SYGVKD. Between the trimmed V and J ends, which lost 4 bases and 2 bases, there was a span of 5 bases.

For this clonotype: This may be a read error: a much more frequent sequence differs by one nucleotide. The V gene is TRBV7-2, the J gene TRBJ1-4, with a possible D match to TRBD1 (6 bases). The length of the CDR3 is 17 residues. Germline V gene lookup returns CDR1 SGHTA and CDR2 FQGNSA. CDR3 DNA sequence: TGTGCCAGCAGCCTCACAGGGAGTTTGACGACTAATGAAAAACTGTCTTTT. Translated: CASSLTGSLTTNEKLSF.

The V gene is TRBV6-1, the J gene TRBJ1-2, with a tentative D call TRBD1 (5 bases). The CDR3 is 13 residues long. Germline values: CDR1 MNHNS, CDR2 SASEGT. The V end lost 8 bases, the J end lost 7 bases, and 17 bases lay between the germline ends. CDR3 DNA: TGTGCCAGCGTCCGGACAAACTTTTCTGGCTACACCTTC. Amino acids: CASVRTNFSGYTF.

At least ten counts were recorded for this clonotype. The V call is TRBV20-1, the J call TRBJ1-2; D might be TRBD1 (6 bases). This CDR3 contains 15 residues. The germline CDR1 and CDR2 sequences are DFQATT and SNEGSKA (reference sequence). The V and J ends lost 1 base and 4 bases respectively, with 16 bases between them. CDR3 in amino acids: CSARVVPTGVYGYTF. In DNA, the CDR3 is TGCAGTGCTAGAGTGGTGCCGACAGGCGTCTATGGCTACACCTTC.

The genes are TRBV4-1 and TRBJ1-4; D gene uncertain. The CDR3 has 13 amino acids. Germline-derived CDR1 and CDR2 are MGHRA and YSYEKL. V was cut by 4 bases and J by 8 bases, with 11 bases left in between. CDR3 coding DNA: TGCGCCAGCAGCCCCTTATTGGGGGAAAAACTGTTTTTT. Protein product: CASSPLLGEKLFF.

The sample holds a few counts of this clonotype. This chain uses TRBV28 with TRBJ1-1; 7 bases fit TRBD1. The CDR3 covers 15 residues. V lost 6 bases and J lost 5; bases outside the gene matches: 12. The germline V gene encodes CDR1 MDHEN and CDR2 SYDVKM. The CDR3 sequence is CASSPHGQGETEAFF. The CDR3 DNA sequence: TGTGCCAGCAGCCCCCACGGTCAGGGGGAAACTGAAGCTTTCTTT.

The genes are TRBV7-2 and TRBJ2-7; no reliable D call. This CDR3 is 12 amino acids long. Germline V gene lookup returns CDR1 SGHTA and CDR2 FQGNSA. V lost 7 bases to trimming and J lost 5 bases, with 12 bases between them. The CDR3 DNA is TGTGCCAGCACCCAGGCTTGGGACGAGCAGTACTTC. It is translated as CASTQAWDEQYF.

This clonotype was counted only a few times. The chain is built from TRBV4-1 and TRBJ2-6; 7 bases agree with TRBD1. In germline, CDR1 is MGHRA, CDR2 YSYEKL. The CDR3 has 17 residues. After removal of 1 base from V and 4 bases from J, the junction contained 7 bases not matched to a gene. The CDR3 DNA reads TGCGCCAGCAGCCAAGTGGCAGGGGGTATGGGGGCCAACGTCCTGACTTTC. Protein: CASSQVAGGMGANVLTF.

The count of this clonotype is one. DNA for the CDR3: TGTGCCTGGAGTGTATCGGTTGAGCAGTTCTTC. This translates into CAWSVSVEQFF. The genes are TRBV30 and TRBJ2-4, with D unresolved. The end of the DNA aligns better with TRBJ2-1, so the J call may be wrong. Germline lookup yields CDR1 GTSNPN and CDR2 SVGIG (reference sequence). The CDR3 totals 11 residues.

There are a few counts of this clonotype. V and J are TRBV27 and TRBJ1-5; the match to TRBD1 covers 7 bases. From germline, CDR1 is MNHEY and CDR2 SMNVEV (reference sequence). This CDR3 is built from 15 residues. The V and J ends lost 6 bases and 2 bases, in that order; junction bases with no gene match: 7. CDR3 sequence: CASRPDRARNQPQHF. The DNA of the CDR3 is TGTGCCAGCAGGCCAGACAGGGCTCGCAATCAGCCCCAGCATTTT.

The J gene is TRBJ2-3, the V gene TRBV6-1, with D unresolved. V dropped 4 bases and J dropped 2 bases, with 7 bases sitting between them. Germline V CDR1 and CDR2: MNHNS, SASEGT. This CDR3 region has 13 residues. The CDR3 DNA reads TGTGCCAGCAGTGTTGGCTACACAGATACGCAGTATTTT. This codes for CASSVGYTDTQYF.